This T cell receptor beta chain appears in the sequencing data of a study of post-analysis software for immune sequencing data. Findings of the study overall: Five TRBV segments, including TRBV5-6, TRBV5-1 and TRBV20-1, were more frequent in patients than controls.

A remark on this clonotype: The antigen remains undetermined.

Researchers reported that TCR beta cDNA libraries carried unique molecular identifiers. Each CDR3 protein is one row after TCRdb ran MiXCR on the PCR reads. The repertoire holds a few hundred thousand distinct CDR3 sequences, with about a third as singletons. The CDR3 has 15 amino acids. V gave up 4 bases and J gave up 5 bases; unmatched junction bases: 6. From germline, CDR1 is LGHDT and CDR2 YNNKEL (reference sequence). This sequence originates from a girl aged 10-17 years with multiple sclerosis. The chain combines TRBV3-1 with TRBJ2-5; 11 nucleotides align to TRBD2. The sequencing input was blood. As DNA, the CDR3 is TGTGCCAGCAGCCTAGGGACTAGCGGCCCGGAGACCCAGTACTTC. It translates to CASSLGTSGPETQYF.